Listed below are T cell receptor beta chains from one sample, sequenced in a study of blood T cell repertoires in COVID-19. The method was immunoSEQ multiplex PCR; TCRdb's version includes in-frame clones alone and lacks a portion of them. The table includes 100,000 to 120,000 clones, about two thirds detected once. Sequenced sample: peripheral blood. Receptors were obtained from a woman in her thirties or forties with acute or convalescent COVID-19. The CDR3 runs from the conserved cysteine through the conserved F or W. A D gene is named only where the DNA matches it firmly. The listing skips clone size in some rows; elsewhere it reads once, few, many or a size class.

J gene	clone size	V gene	D gene	CDR3 DNA	CDR3 protein
TRBJ2-3	few	TRBV18	TRBD2	TGTGCCAGCTCACCACCGGGCGGGGGGACGCAGTATTTT	CASSPPGGGTQYF
TRBJ1-2	-	TRBV2	-	TGTGCCAGCATGAGGGATACCTATGGCTACACCTTC	CASMRDTYGYTF
TRBJ1-3	-	TRBV6-2/TRBV6-3	-	TGTGCCAGCAGCCCCGGTGACGGACAGACCTCTGGAAACACCATATATTTT	CASSPGDGQTSGNTIYF
TRBJ1-1	-	TRBV6-5	-	TGTGCCAGCAGTTACTCGCGGGGGCAGAACACTGAAGCTTTCTTT	CASSYSRGQNTEAFF
TRBJ2-5	-	TRBV5-1	TRBD1	TGCGCCAGCAGGGTCGGGACAGAAGAGACCCAGTACTTC	CASRVGTEETQYF
TRBJ1-1	-	TRBV6-6	-	TGTGCCAGCACCCTCGGGGGGGTTGGCACTGAAGCTTTCTTT	CASTLGGVGTEAFF
TRBJ2-2	-	TRBV4-1	TRBD1	TGCGCCAGCAGCCAAGACGGGACAGTGGGTAACACCGGGGAGCTGTTTTTT	CASSQDGTVGNTGELFF
TRBJ1-1	once	TRBV11-2	-	TGTGCCAGCAGCTTAGTCACGGGGAACACTGAAGCTTTCTTT	CASSLVTGNTEAFF
TRBJ1-5	-	TRBV5-6	-	TGTGCCAGCAGCTTGGGCCTGGGTAAAACTAGCCGGGATCAGCCCCAGCATTTT	CASSLGLGKTSRDQPQHF
TRBJ1-1	-	TRBV11-2	-	TGTGCCAGCAGCTTAGGAGCCTTGGAAGCTTTCTTT	CASSLGALEAFF
TRBJ2-5	-	TRBV5-5	-	TGTGCCAGCAGCATAGCAGGGGAGACCCAGTACTTC	CASSIAGETQYF
TRBJ2-3	-	TRBV3-1/TRBV3-2	-	TGTGCCAGCAGCCAAGTAGGGCGACTAGTGGTCGATACGCAGTATTTT	CASSQVGRLVVDTQYF
TRBJ1-2	-	TRBV7-9	TRBD1	TGTGCCAGCAGCCCCTGGGACAGGGGATATGGCTACACCTTC	CASSPWDRGYGYTF
TRBJ1-5	-	TRBV5-5	TRBD1	TGTGCCAGCAGTTTCGGACAGGGAGGTCAGCCCCAGCATTTT	CASSFGQGGQPQHF
TRBJ2-1	-	TRBV4-2	TRBD2	TGTGCCAGCAGCCAAGACGGGCTTAAGCGGGGGGGAGGTGAGCAGTTCTTC	CASSQDGLKRGGGEQFF
TRBJ2-3	-	TRBV6-1	-	TGTGCCAGCAGTGAAGCGCAGGGAACCCCGGATACGCAGTATTTT	CASSEAQGTPDTQYF
TRBJ1-4	few	TRBV7-2	TRBD1	TGTGCCAGCAGCTTAGGGGGACAGGCTAATGAAAAACTGTTTTTT	CASSLGGQANEKLFF
TRBJ2-7	-	TRBV11-2	-	TGTGCCAGCAGCAGACAGGTCTACGAGCAGTACTTC	CASSRQVYEQYF
TRBJ2-5	-	TRBV5-1	TRBD2	TGCGCCAGCAGCTTCGGGCTAGCGGACGGCGAGACCCAGTACTTC	CASSFGLADGETQYF
TRBJ1-3	-	TRBV2	-	TGTGCCAGCAGCGGTAGCTCTGGAAACACCATATATTTT	CASSGSSGNTIYF
TRBJ2-7	-	TRBV7-8	TRBD1	TGTGCCAGCAGTTTCGCCCGGGACAGGGCCGAGCAGTACTTC	CASSFARDRAEQYF
TRBJ1-3	-	TRBV6-1	TRBD1	TGTGCCAGCAGTCTCCGGGACAGCTCTGGAAACACCATATATTTT	CASSLRDSSGNTIYF
TRBJ1-2	-	TRBV5-6	TRBD1	TGTGCCAGCAGCTTAACAGGGGATCGGCTGAATGGCTACACCTTC	CASSLTGDRLNGYTF
TRBJ1-1	-	TRBV4-1	-	TGCGCCAGCAGACATATCGGGGGGCGTGAAGCTTTCTTT	CASRHIGGREAFF
TRBJ2-7	-	TRBV5-1	-	TGCGCCAGCAGCTTGAGGACAGACTCCTACGAGCAGTACTTC	CASSLRTDSYEQYF
TRBJ1-5	-	TRBV7-3	-	TGTGCCAGCAGCCCTCCTGAAAGGGGGGGGTCGAATCAGCCCCAGCATTTT	CASSPPERGGSNQPQHF
TRBJ2-2	-	TRBV7-3	TRBD2	TGTGCCAGCAGCTTCGCGTCGGGCGGGGGGCGCACCGGGGAGCTGTTTTTT	CASSFASGGGRTGELFF
TRBJ2-3	many	TRBV28	-	TGTGCCAGCAGTTCTCCAGTAGGACTCACGGACACAGATACGCAGTATTTT	CASSSPVGLTDTDTQYF